The rows below give T cell receptor beta chains drawn from one sample of a study of identical twins. Each CDR3 protein gets one entry after TCRdb re-called the 5' RACE reads with MiXCR. The sample contains 1.5 million to 2 million distinct CDR3 sequences, around 29% of which appear only once. The sample consisted of cord blood. The receptors shown here come from a newborn girl in good health. Both conserved end residues are part of each CDR3. The D gene is left open where the match is weak. Size tells how often a clone was seen (once, few, many) or the class of an expanded clone, and some rows leave it out.

j_call: TRBJ1-1; d_call: NA; v_call: TRBV6-5; clone_size: few; cdr3_aa: CASSYRDLGGTEAFF; cdr3_nt: TGTGCCAGCAGTTACCGGGACTTAGGGGGCACTGAAGCTTTCTTT
j_call: TRBJ2-1; d_call: TRBD1; v_call: TRBV28; clone_size: NA; cdr3_aa: CASSFWTGGRNEQFF; cdr3_nt: TGTGCCAGCAGTTTCTGGACAGGGGGACGCAATGAGCAGTTCTTC
j_call: TRBJ1-1; d_call: NA; v_call: TRBV19; clone_size: NA; cdr3_aa: CASSLTPSNTEAFF; cdr3_nt: TGTGCCAGTAGTCTCACCCCCAGTAACACTGAAGCTTTCTTT
j_call: TRBJ2-1; d_call: TRBD2; v_call: TRBV12-3/TRBV12-4; clone_size: NA; cdr3_aa: CASQEGLAGYQSYNEQFF; cdr3_nt: TGTGCCAGCCAAGAAGGACTAGCGGGGTACCAGTCCTACAATGAGCAGTTCTTC
j_call: TRBJ2-1; d_call: NA; v_call: TRBV5-1; clone_size: NA; cdr3_aa: CASSPPRLSEVDEQFF; cdr3_nt: TGCGCCAGCAGCCCTCCTAGGTTGAGTGAGGTAGACGAGCAGTTCTTC
j_call: TRBJ2-5; d_call: TRBD1; v_call: TRBV28; clone_size: few; cdr3_aa: CASSLPNLSHGQGRRETQYF; cdr3_nt: TGTGCCAGCAGTTTGCCCAACCTGAGCCATGGACAGGGAAGGAGAGAGACCCAGTACTTC
j_call: TRBJ2-3; d_call: TRBD2; v_call: TRBV12-3/TRBV12-4; clone_size: many; cdr3_aa: CASRGLAESTDTQYF; cdr3_nt: TGTGCCAGCAGGGGTCTAGCGGAGAGCACAGATACGCAGTATTTT
j_call: TRBJ2-4; d_call: NA; v_call: TRBV6-1; clone_size: NA; cdr3_aa: CASSEVGRTAIDLAKNIQYF; cdr3_nt: TGTGCCAGCAGTGAAGTGGGGAGAACGGCCATTGACCTAGCCAAAAACATTCAGTACTTC
j_call: TRBJ1-6; d_call: NA; v_call: TRBV13; clone_size: NA; cdr3_aa: CASSQGPYSYNSPLHF; cdr3_nt: TGTGCCAGCAGCCAAGGCCCATACTCCTATAATTCACCCCTCCACTTT
j_call: TRBJ2-7; d_call: NA; v_call: TRBV5-1; clone_size: few; cdr3_aa: CASSFGTSHAYEQYF; cdr3_nt: TGCGCCAGCAGCTTCGGGACCTCACATGCCTACGAGCAGTACTTC
j_call: TRBJ1-5; d_call: NA; v_call: TRBV28; clone_size: NA; cdr3_aa: CASSFAQVNQPQHF; cdr3_nt: TGTGCCAGCAGTTTTGCACAGGTTAATCAGCCCCAGCATTTT
j_call: TRBJ2-3; d_call: NA; v_call: TRBV20-1; clone_size: many; cdr3_aa: CSARVTDTQYF; cdr3_nt: TGCAGTGCTAGAGTCACAGATACGCAGTATTTT
j_call: TRBJ2-1; d_call: TRBD2; v_call: TRBV2; clone_size: few; cdr3_aa: CASSASSGKTYEQFF; cdr3_nt: TGTGCCAGCAGTGCCTCTAGCGGCAAGACCTATGAGCAGTTCTTC
j_call: TRBJ1-1; d_call: NA; v_call: TRBV10-3; clone_size: NA; cdr3_aa: CAISAKGEAFF; cdr3_nt: TGTGCCATCAGTGCCAAGGGGGAAGCTTTCTTT
j_call: TRBJ2-3; d_call: NA; v_call: TRBV21-1; clone_size: few; cdr3_aa: CASSKRAGADCADTQYF; cdr3_nt: TGTGCCAGCAGCAAAAGAGCAGGGGCAGACTGCGCAGATACGCAGTATTTT
j_call: TRBJ2-5; d_call: NA; v_call: TRBV6-2/TRBV6-3; clone_size: NA; cdr3_aa: CASSYAVQETQYF; cdr3_nt: TGTGCCAGCAGTTATGCCGTTCAAGAGACCCAGTACTTC
j_call: TRBJ2-7; d_call: TRBD1; v_call: TRBV29-1; clone_size: many; cdr3_aa: CSVLDRGRNYEQYF; cdr3_nt: TGCAGCGTCCTTGACAGGGGGCGCAACTACGAGCAGTACTTC
j_call: TRBJ1-2; d_call: NA; v_call: TRBV27; clone_size: NA; cdr3_aa: CASSSREGYGYTF; cdr3_nt: TGTGCCAGCAGTTCCAGGGAGGGCTATGGCTACACCTTC
j_call: TRBJ2-7; d_call: NA; v_call: TRBV6-6; clone_size: many; cdr3_aa: CASSYSLVQNEQYF; cdr3_nt: TGTGCCAGCAGTTACTCGCTCGTTCAGAACGAGCAGTACTTC
j_call: TRBJ2-1; d_call: NA; v_call: TRBV28; clone_size: few; cdr3_aa: CASRSTGKYNEQFF; cdr3_nt: TGTGCCAGCAGATCGACAGGAAAGTACAATGAGCAGTTCTTC
j_call: TRBJ2-3; d_call: NA; v_call: TRBV7-2; clone_size: NA; cdr3_aa: CASSLALYGTSTDTQYF; cdr3_nt: TGTGCCAGCAGCTTAGCGTTGTACGGAACAAGCACAGATACGCAGTATTTT
j_call: TRBJ2-7; d_call: NA; v_call: TRBV4-2; clone_size: few; cdr3_aa: CASSQHPITSYEQYF; cdr3_nt: TGTGCCAGCAGCCAACACCCTATTACCTCCTACGAGCAGTACTTC
j_call: TRBJ1-2; d_call: NA; v_call: TRBV7-9; clone_size: few; cdr3_aa: CASSLEDRHGYTF; cdr3_nt: TGTGCCAGCAGCTTAGAAGACAGGCATGGCTACACCTTC
j_call: TRBJ2-1; d_call: NA; v_call: TRBV11-2; clone_size: few; cdr3_aa: CASNQPRLGRDNEQFF; cdr3_nt: TGTGCCAGCAACCAACCTAGGCTAGGGCGGGACAATGAGCAGTTCTTC
j_call: TRBJ2-7; d_call: TRBD1; v_call: TRBV10-3; clone_size: few; cdr3_aa: CAIRADRGGEQYF; cdr3_nt: TGTGCCATCAGAGCCGACAGGGGTGGGGAGCAGTACTTC
j_call: TRBJ1-1; d_call: NA; v_call: TRBV20-1; clone_size: NA; cdr3_aa: CSARRSGMSGQGRAFF; cdr3_nt: TGCAGTGCTCGAAGATCAGGGATGTCAGGGCAAGGGAGAGCTTTCTTT
j_call: TRBJ2-5; d_call: TRBD2; v_call: TRBV11-2; clone_size: few; cdr3_aa: CASSWTSGASSETQYF; cdr3_nt: TGTGCCAGCAGCTGGACTAGCGGGGCGTCGTCTGAGACCCAGTACTTC
j_call: TRBJ1-3; d_call: NA; v_call: TRBV12-3/TRBV12-4; clone_size: NA; cdr3_aa: CASSSYTLAGNTIYF; cdr3_nt: TGTGCCAGCAGTTCCTACACTCTGGCTGGAAACACCATATATTTT
j_call: TRBJ2-7; d_call: TRBD1; v_call: TRBV12-3/TRBV12-4; clone_size: NA; cdr3_aa: CASSLRTGTSYEQYF; cdr3_nt: TGTGCCAGCAGTCTGAGGACAGGGACCTCCTACGAGCAGTACTTC